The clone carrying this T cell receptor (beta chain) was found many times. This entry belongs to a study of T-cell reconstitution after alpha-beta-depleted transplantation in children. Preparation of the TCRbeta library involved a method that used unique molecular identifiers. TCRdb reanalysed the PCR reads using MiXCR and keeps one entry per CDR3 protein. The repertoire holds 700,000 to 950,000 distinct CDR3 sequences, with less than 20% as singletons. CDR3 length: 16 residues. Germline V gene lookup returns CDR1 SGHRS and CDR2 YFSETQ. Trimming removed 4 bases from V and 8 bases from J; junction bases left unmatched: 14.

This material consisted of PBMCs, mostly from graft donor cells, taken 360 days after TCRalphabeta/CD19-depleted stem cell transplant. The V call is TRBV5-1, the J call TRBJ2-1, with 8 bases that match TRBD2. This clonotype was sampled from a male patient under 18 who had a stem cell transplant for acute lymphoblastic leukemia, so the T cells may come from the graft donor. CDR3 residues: CASSIGTSRPVDEQFF. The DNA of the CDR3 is TGCGCCAGCAGCATCGGGACTAGTCGTCCCGTCGATGAGCAGTTCTTC.